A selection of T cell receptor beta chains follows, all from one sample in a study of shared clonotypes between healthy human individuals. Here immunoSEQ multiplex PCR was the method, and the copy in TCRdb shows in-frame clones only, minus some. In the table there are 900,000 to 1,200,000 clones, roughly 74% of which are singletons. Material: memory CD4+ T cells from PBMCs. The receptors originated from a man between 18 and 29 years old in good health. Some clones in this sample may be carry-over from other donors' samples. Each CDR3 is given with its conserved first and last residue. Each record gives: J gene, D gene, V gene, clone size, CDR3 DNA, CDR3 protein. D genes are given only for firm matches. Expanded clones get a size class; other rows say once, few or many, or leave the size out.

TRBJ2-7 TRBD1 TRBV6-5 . TGTGCCAGCGCGGAAAGGACAGGGGGCTCCTACGAGCAGTACTTC CASAERTGGSYEQYF
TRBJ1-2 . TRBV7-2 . TGTGCCAGCAGCTTAGGCGGGGGCTTCTATGGCTACACCTTC CASSLGGGFYGYTF
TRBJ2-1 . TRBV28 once TGTGCCAGCAGTTTTGGGGGTAGCGGACTCAATGAGCAGTTCTTC CASSFGGSGLNEQFF
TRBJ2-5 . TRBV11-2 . TGTGCCAGCAGCAGGGACCCTGGCCAAGAGACCCAGTACTTC CASSRDPGQETQYF
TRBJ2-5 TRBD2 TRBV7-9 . TGTGCCAGCGTAAACGGGGGGGACCAAGAGACCCAGTACTTC CASVNGGDQETQYF
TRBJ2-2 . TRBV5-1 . TGCGCCAGCTCCACCCATTCCACCGGGGAGCTGTTTTTT CASSTHSTGELFF
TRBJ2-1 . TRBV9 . TGTGCCAGCAGCGTAGGTGGGCGGGACTCCTACAATGAGCAGTTCTTC CASSVGGRDSYNEQFF
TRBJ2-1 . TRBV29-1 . TGCAGCGTTGGGGGAGATTTGGGTGCCTACAATGAGCAGTTCTTC CSVGGDLGAYNEQFF
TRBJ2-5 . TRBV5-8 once TGTGCCAGCAGCTTTTTCGGCAGCCAAGAGACCCAGTACTTC CASSFFGSQETQYF
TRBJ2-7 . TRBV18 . TGTGCCAGCTCACCCCTGGTGACAGGCGAGGGCTACGAGCAGTACTTC CASSPLVTGEGYEQYF
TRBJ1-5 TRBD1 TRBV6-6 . TGTGCCAGCAGCCCCTCGGACAGGGGTCGGAGTCAGCCCCAGCATTTT CASSPSDRGRSQPQHF
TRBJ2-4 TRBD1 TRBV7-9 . TGTGCCAGCAGCTCGCACAGGGGGCAGTTGAGAAAAAACATTCAGTACTTC CASSSHRGQLRKNIQYF
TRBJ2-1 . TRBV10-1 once TGCGCCAGCAGCTTGAGGAGCCTTGGGTCTGAGCAGTTCTTC CASSLRSLGSEQFF
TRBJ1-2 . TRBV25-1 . TGTGCCAGCAGCCCCGGGACCCTCTATGGCTACACCTTC CASSPGTLYGYTF
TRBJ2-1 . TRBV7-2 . TGTGCCAGCAGCTTGGGGGGCGCCGGCAATGAGCAGTTCTTC CASSLGGAGNEQFF
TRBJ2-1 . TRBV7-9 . TGTGCCAGCAGCCGGGACCCCTCCTACAATGAGCAGTTCTTC CASSRDPSYNEQFF
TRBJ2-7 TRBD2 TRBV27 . TGTGCCAGCAGTACTCGACTAGCGCAATCCTACGAGCAGTACTTC CASSTRLAQSYEQYF
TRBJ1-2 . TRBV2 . TGTGCCAGCAGTGGGGATAGCGAGAGCTACTACACCTTC CASSGDSESYYTF
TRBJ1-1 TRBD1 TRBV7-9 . TGTGCCAGCAGATATGACAGGGTGAACACTGAAGCTTTCTTT CASRYDRVNTEAFF
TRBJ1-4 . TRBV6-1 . TGTGCCAGCAGTGCCCCGATTGCAACTAATGAAAAACTGTTTTTT CASSAPIATNEKLFF
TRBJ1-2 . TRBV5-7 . TGTGCCAGCAGCTTGGGGGGATCCGGTGGCTACACCTTC CASSLGGSGGYTF
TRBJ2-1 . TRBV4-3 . TGCGCCAGCACCCAAAACAGGGAGGAAGGGTTCTTC CASTQNREEGFF
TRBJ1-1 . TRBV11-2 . TGTGCCAGCAGCCGTCAGGGCCAGGGTGTGTTTGAAGCTTTCTTT CASSRQGQGVFEAFF
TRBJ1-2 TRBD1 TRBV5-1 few TGCGCCAGCAGCTTAGGGGGCGCGGACTATGGCTACACCTTC CASSLGGADYGYTF
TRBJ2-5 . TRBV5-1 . TGCGCCAGCAGTAGGCTAGCCTACCAAGAGACCCAGTACTTC CASSRLAYQETQYF
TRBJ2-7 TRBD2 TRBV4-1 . TGCGCCAGCAGCCAAGCCCACACTAGCGACTACGAGCAGTACTTC CASSQAHTSDYEQYF
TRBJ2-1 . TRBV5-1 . TGCGCCAGCAGCTTGGAAGGGGAGCCTCAGTTCTTC CASSLEGEPQFF
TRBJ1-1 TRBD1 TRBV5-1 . TGCGCCAGCAGCCCGGGACAGGGGGCTGAAGCTTTCTTT CASSPGQGAEAFF
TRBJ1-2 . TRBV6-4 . TGTGCCAGCAGCGCCCAAACAGGGTCTGGCTACACCTTC CASSAQTGSGYTF
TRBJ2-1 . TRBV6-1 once TGTGCCAGCAGTGAGACTACCCACAATGAGCAGTTCTTC CASSETTHNEQFF
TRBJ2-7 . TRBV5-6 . TGTGCCAGCAGCTTGGGTTCAGAGTACGAGCAGTACTTC CASSLGSEYEQYF
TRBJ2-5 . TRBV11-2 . TGTGCCAGCAGCTTAGACTCGGCCGGGGGAGAGACCCAGTACTTC CASSLDSAGGETQYF
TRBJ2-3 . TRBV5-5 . TGTGCCAGCAGCGGGTGGGCAGATACGCAGTATTTT CASSGWADTQYF